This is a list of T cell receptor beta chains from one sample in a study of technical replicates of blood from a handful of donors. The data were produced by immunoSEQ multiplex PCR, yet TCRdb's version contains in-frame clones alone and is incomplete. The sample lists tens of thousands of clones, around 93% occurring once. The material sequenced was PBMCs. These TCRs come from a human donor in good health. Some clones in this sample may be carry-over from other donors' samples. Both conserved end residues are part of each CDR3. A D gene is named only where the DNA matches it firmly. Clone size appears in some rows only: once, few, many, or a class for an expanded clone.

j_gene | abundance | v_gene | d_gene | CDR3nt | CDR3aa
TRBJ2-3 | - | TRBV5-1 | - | TGCGCCAGCACCCAGGTTGCGGGGCTTTCAGATACGCAGTATTTT | CASTQVAGLSDTQYF
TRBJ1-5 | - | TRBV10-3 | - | TGTGCCGTCCAGGGGACCAATCAGCCCCAGCATTTT | CAVQGTNQPQHF
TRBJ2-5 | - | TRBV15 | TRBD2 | TGTGCCACCAGCTATAGCGGGGGCCCCGGAAATTCCCAGTACTTC | CATSYSGGPGNSQYF
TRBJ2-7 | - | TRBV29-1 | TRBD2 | TGCAGCGTTGAAGATGGGGAGGCGGGGGACTACGAGCAGTACTTC | CSVEDGEAGDYEQYF
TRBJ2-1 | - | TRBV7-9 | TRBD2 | TGTGCCAGCAGCCGCAGCGGGGTCAGCTCCTACAATGAGCAGTTCTTC | CASSRSGVSSYNEQFF
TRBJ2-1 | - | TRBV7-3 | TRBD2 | TGTGCCAGCAGCCGGCTAGCGGGGGGGCGGAATGAGCAGTTCTTC | CASSRLAGGRNEQFF
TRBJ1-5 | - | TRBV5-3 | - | TGTGCCAGAAGCTTGTCAGGGGTCGGTCAGCCCCAGCATTTT | CARSLSGVGQPQHF
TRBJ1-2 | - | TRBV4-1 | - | TGCGCCAGCAGCCACCGAGCGGGGGCAGAGTCTAACTATGGCTACACCTTC | CASSHRAGAESNYGYTF
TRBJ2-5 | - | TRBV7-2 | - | TGTGCCAGCAGCTTATCATTGGAGACCCAGTACTTC | CASSLSLETQYF
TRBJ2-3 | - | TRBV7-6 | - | TGTGCCAGCAGCCCAGGGGGGTCTAGCACAGATACGCAGTATTTT | CASSPGGSSTDTQYF
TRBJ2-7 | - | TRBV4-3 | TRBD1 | TGCGCCAGCAGCCGGGACAGGGCCACCTACGAGCAGTACTTC | CASSRDRATYEQYF
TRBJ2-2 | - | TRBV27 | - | TGTGCCAGCGCAGATACCGGGGAGCTGTTTTTT | CASADTGELFF
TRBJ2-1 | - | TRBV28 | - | TGTGCCATCTCCCTGGCCGGACTCAGCAATGAGCAGTTCTTC | CAISLAGLSNEQFF
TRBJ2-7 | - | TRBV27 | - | TGTGCCAGCAGTCAAACCGGGTACTCCTACGAGCAGTACTTC | CASSQTGYSYEQYF
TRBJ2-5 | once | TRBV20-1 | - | TGCAGTGCAGGGGCCCAGTACTTC | CSAGAQYF
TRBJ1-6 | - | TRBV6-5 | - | TGTGCCAGCAGTCGACATTATAATTCACCCCTCCACTTT | CASSRHYNSPLHF
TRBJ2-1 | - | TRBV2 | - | TGTGCCAGCAGTGCGGGTCTACAGGGATACAATGAGCAGTTCTTC | CASSAGLQGYNEQFF
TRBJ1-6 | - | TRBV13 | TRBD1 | TGTGCCAGCAGCCACGGGACAGGAGATTCACCCCTCCACTTT | CASSHGTGDSPLHF
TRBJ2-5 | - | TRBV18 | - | TGTGCCAGCTCCCTCGGTTTCTCAGGGGAGACCCAGTACTTC | CASSLGFSGETQYF
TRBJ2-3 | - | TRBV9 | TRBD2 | TGTGCCAGCAGCAGGGGACTAGCGGGCACAGATACGCAGTATTTT | CASSRGLAGTDTQYF
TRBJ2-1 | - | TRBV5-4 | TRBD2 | TGTGCCAGCAGCGCGGACGGACTAGCGGACTCCTACAATGAGCAGTTCTTC | CASSADGLADSYNEQFF
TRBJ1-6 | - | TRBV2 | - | TGTGCCAGCAGTGCCGGCGGCTCCTATAATTCACCCCTCCACTTT | CASSAGGSYNSPLHF
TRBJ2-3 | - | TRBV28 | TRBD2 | TGTGCCAGCAGTCGAACCAACTTAGCGGGAGGGGCGAAAGATACGCAGTATTTT | CASSRTNLAGGAKDTQYF
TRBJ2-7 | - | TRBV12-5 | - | TGTGCTAGTGGGACCCAGGGGGGTAGGTACGAGCAGTACTTC | CASGTQGGRYEQYF
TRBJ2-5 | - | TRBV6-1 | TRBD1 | TGTGCCAGCAGTGAAGAGGGGGCGAAGACCCAGTACTTC | CASSEEGAKTQYF
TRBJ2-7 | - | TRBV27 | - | TGTGCCAGCAGTTTTCGCCTAGCCCCTGACGAGCAGTACTTC | CASSFRLAPDEQYF
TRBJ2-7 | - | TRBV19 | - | TGTGCCAGTAGTATTGCCGGTGACTTCAGCTCCTACGAGCAGTACTTC | CASSIAGDFSSYEQYF
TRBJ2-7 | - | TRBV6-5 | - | TGTGCCAGCAGTTACGTCGGCTCCTACGAGCAGTACTTC | CASSYVGSYEQYF
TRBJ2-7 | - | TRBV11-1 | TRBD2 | TGTGCCAGCAGCTTAGCCGGGACTAGCGTAGGCGAGCAGTACTTC | CASSLAGTSVGEQYF
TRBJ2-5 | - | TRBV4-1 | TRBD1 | TGCGCCAGCAGCCAAGATATGGGACAGGGGGCCAAGACCCAGTACTTC | CASSQDMGQGAKTQYF
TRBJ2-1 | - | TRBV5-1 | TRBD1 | TGCGCCAGCAGCCGACAGGGTGGGTCCTACAATGAGCAGTTCTTC | CASSRQGGSYNEQFF
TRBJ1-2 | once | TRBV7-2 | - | TGTGCCCGGTGGGGGCGGCCGGTATGGGAGGGCTACACCTTC | CARWGRPVWEGYTF
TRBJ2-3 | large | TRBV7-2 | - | TGTGCCAGCAGCTTATGGGGCGGGATAACAGATACGCAGTATTTT | CASSLWGGITDTQYF
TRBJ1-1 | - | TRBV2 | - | TGTGCCAGCCGGGAGGGCGGGAACACTGAAGCTTTCTTT | CASREGGNTEAFF
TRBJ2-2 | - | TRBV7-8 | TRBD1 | TGTGCCAGCAGCCAGCGTGGGACAGGGGTCCCTTTCACCGGGGAGCTGTTTTTT | CASSQRGTGVPFTGELFF
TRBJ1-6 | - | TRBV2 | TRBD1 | TGTGCCAGCAGGAGATCCTCCGGGACAGGCACAAGCTCCTATAATTCACCCCTCCACTTT | CASRRSSGTGTSSYNSPLHF
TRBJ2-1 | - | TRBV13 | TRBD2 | TGTGCCAGCAGCCTGGAGCGGGAGAGGCTCAATGAGCAGTTCTTC | CASSLERERLNEQFF
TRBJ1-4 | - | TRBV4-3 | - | TGCGCCAGCAGCCAAGAGGGAGGGGTTGAAAAACTGTTTTTT | CASSQEGGVEKLFF
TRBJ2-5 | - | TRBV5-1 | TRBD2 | TGCGCCAGCAGCTTGCCCCGGGGGGTTCCCGAGACCCAGTACTTC | CASSLPRGVPETQYF
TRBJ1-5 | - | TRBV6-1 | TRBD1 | TGTGCCAGCAGTGGGGGACAGGGAAGGGGCCAGCCCCAGCATTTT | CASSGGQGRGQPQHF
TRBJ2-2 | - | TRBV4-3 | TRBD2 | TGCGCCAGCAGCCAAGAACACTGGTCGGGGGGGAACACCGGGGAGCTGTTTTTT | CASSQEHWSGGNTGELFF
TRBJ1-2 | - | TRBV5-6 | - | TGTGCCAGCAGCCGACAGCGTGGCTACACCTTC | CASSRQRGYTF
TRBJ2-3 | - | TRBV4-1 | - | TGCGCCAGCAGCCAGCTTTTTGTCCCGGGGATCGGGACAGATACGCAGTATTTT | CASSQLFVPGIGTDTQYF
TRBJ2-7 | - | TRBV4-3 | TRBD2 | TGCGCCAGCAGCCAAGATAAGGCTGCTAGCGGGGGACACTACGAGCAGTACTTC | CASSQDKAASGGHYEQYF
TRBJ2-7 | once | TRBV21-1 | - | TGTGCCAGCAGCCCTACTAGCGGGAGAAGCGACGAGCAGTACTTC | CASSPTSGRSDEQYF
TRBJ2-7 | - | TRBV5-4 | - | TGTGCCAGCAGCTTTCAGGGCCTCGAGCAGTACTTC | CASSFQGLEQYF
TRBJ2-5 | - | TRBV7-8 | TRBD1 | TGTGCCAGCAGCGATCGGGACAGGGGGACCTCCCAGACCCAGTACTTC | CASSDRDRGTSQTQYF